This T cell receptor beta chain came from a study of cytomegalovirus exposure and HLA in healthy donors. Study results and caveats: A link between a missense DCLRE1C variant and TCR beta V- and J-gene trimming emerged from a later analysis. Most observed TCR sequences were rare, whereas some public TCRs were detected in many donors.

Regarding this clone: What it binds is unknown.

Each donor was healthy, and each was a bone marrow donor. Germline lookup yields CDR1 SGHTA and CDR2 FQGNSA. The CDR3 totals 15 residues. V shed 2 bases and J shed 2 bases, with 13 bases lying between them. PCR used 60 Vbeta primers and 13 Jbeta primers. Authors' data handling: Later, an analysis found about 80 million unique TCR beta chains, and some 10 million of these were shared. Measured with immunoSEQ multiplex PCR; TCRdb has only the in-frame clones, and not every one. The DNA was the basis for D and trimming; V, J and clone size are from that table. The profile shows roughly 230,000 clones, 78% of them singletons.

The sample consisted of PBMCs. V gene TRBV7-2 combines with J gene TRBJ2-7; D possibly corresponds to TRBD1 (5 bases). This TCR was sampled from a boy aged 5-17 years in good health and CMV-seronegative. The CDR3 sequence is CASSLSTGTPYEQYF. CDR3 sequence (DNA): TGTGCCAGCAGCTTAAGTACAGGTACTCCCTACGAGCAGTACTTC. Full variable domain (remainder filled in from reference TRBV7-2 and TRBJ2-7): GAGVSQSPSNKVTEKGKDVELRCDPISGHTALYWYRQSLGQGLEFLIYFQGNSAPDKSGLPSDRFSAERTGGSVSTLTIQRTQQEDSAVYLCASSLSTGTPYEQYFGPGTRLTVT.